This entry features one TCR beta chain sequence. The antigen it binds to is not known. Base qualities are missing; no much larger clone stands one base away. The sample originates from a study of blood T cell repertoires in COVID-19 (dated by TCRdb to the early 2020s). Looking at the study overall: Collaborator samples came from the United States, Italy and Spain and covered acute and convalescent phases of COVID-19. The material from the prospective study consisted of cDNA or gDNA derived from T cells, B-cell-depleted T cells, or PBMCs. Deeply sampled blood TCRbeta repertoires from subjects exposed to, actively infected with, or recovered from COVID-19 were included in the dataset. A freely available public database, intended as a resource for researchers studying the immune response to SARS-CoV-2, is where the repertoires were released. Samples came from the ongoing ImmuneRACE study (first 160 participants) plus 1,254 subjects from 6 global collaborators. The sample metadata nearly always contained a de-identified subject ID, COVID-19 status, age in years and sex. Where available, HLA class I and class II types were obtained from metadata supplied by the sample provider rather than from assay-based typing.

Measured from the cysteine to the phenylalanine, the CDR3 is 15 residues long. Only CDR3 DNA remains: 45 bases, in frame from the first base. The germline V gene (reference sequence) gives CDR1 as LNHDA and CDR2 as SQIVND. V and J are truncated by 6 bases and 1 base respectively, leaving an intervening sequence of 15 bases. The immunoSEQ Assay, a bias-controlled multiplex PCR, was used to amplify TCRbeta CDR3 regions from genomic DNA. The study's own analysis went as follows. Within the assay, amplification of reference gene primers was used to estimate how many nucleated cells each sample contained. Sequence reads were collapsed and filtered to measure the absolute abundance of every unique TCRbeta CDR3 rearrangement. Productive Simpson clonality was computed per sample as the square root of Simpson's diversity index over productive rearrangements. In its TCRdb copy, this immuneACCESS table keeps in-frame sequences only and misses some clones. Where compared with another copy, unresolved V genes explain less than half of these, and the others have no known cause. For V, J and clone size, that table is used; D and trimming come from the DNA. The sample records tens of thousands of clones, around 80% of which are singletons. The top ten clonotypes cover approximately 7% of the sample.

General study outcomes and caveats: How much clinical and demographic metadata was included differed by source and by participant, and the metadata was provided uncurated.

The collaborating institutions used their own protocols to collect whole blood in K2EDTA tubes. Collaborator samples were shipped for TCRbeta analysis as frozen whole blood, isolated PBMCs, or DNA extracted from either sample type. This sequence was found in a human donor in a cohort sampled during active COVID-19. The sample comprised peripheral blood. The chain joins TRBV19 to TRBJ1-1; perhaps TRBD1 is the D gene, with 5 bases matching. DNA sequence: TGTGCCAGTAGGCTGTGGAACAGGAGGAACACTGAAGCTTTCTTT. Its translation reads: CASRLWNRRNTEAFF. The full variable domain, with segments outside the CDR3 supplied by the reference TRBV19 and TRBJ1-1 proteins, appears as DGGITQSPKYLFRKEGQNVTLSCEQNLNHDAMYWYRQDPGQGLRLIYYSQIVNDFQKGDIAEGYSVSREKKESFPLTVTSAQKNPTAFYLCASRLWNRRNTEAFFGQGTRLTVV.